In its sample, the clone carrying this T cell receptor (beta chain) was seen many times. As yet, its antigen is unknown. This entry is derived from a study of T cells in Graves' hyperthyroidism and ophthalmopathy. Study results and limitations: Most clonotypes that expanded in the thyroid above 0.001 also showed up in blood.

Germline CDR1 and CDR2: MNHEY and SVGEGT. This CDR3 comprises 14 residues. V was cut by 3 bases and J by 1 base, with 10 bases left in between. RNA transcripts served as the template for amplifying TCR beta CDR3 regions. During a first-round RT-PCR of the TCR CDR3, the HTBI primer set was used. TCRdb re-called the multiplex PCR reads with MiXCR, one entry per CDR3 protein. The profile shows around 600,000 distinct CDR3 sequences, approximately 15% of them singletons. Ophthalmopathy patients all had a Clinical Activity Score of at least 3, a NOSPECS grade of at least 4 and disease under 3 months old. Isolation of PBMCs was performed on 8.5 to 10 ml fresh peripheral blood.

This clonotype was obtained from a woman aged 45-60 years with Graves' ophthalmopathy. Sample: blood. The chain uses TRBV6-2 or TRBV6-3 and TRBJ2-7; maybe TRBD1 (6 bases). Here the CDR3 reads CASSYGQSSYEQYF. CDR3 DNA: TGTGCCAGCAGTTATGGACAGAGTTCCTACGAGCAGTACTTC.